Each of the 2 T cell receptor beta chains below was sequenced from the same sample in a study of blood T cell repertoires in COVID-19. The table came from immunoSEQ multiplex PCR; TCRdb's copy has only in-frame clones and leaves some out. The sample holds roughly 100,000 clones; 81% are singletons and the top ten take roughly a tenth. The sample consisted of peripheral blood. The receptor source for this set is a woman in her 70s with acute or convalescent COVID-19.

J is TRBJ1-2 and V is TRBV30; the D is unclear. The CDR3 has 14 amino acids. The germline CDR1 and CDR2 sequences are GTSNPN and SVGIG (reference sequence). V lost 0 bases and J lost 3, with 11 bases in between. The CDR3 coding sequence is TGTGCCTGGAGTGTAGGGCAGCGGCACTATGGCTACACCTTC. Residues: CAWSVGQRHYGYTF. Full variable domain (outside the CDR3, taken from reference TRBV30 and TRBJ1-2): SQTIHQWPATLVQPVGSPLSLECTVEGTSNPNLYWYRQAAGRGLQLLFYSVGIGQISSEVPQNLSASRPQDRQFILSSKKLLLSDSGFYLCAWSVGQRHYGYTFGSGTRLTVV.

This clone was observed a few times. This chain links TRBV15 with TRBJ2-7; D is perhaps TRBD2 (5 bases). CDR1 and CDR2 from the germline V gene are LNHNV and YYDKDF (reference sequence). Between the trimmed V and J ends, which lost 5 bases and 2 bases, there was a span of 13 bases. This CDR3 spans 14 amino acids. In DNA, the CDR3 is TGTGCCACCAGCCGTCAGCGGAATCCCTACGAGCAGTACTTC. Protein sequence: CATSRQRNPYEQYF.